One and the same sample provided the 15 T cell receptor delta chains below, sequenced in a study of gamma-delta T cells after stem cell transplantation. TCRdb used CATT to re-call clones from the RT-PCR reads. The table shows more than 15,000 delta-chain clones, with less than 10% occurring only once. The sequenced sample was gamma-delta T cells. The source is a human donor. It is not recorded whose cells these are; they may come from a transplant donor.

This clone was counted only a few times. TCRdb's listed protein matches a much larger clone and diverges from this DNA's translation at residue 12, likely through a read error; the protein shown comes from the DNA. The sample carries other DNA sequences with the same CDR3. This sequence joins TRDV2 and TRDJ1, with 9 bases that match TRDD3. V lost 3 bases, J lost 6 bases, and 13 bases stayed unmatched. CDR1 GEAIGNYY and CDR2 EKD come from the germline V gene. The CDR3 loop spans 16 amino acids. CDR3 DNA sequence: TGTGCCTGTGACCCACTACTGGGGGGGGATACCTATAAACTCATCTTT. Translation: CACDPLLGGDTYKLIF.

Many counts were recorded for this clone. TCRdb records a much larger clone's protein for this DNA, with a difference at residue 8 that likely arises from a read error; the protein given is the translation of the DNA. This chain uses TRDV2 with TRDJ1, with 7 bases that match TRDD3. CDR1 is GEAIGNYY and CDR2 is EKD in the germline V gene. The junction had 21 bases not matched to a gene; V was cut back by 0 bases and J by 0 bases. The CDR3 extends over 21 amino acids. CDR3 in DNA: TGTGCCTGTGACACCGTCACTGTGGGATACAACGGGACTTCGTACACCGATAAACTCATCTTT. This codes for CACDTVTVGYNGTSYTDKLIF.

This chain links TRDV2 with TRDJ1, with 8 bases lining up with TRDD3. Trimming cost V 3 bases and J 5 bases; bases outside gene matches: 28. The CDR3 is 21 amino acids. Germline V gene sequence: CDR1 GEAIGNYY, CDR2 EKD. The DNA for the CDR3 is TGTGCCTGTGACCCCGTGCCTACGAGGAAAGTACTGGGGGTCCGGATTGATAAACTCATCTTT. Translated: CACDPVPTRKVLGVRIDKLIF.

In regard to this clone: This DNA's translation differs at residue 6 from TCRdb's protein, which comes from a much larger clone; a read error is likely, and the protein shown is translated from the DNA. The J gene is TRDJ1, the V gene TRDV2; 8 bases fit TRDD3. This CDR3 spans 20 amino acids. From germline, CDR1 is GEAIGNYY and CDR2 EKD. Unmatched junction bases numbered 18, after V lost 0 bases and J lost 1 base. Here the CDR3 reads CACDTGTSPVLGAVTDKLIF. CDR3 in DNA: TGTGCCTGTGACACCGGCACTTCACCCGTACTGGGGGCCGTCACCGATAAACTCATCTTT.

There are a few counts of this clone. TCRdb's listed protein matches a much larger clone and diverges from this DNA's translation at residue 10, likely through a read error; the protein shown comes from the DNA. Here the CDR3 reads CSVFSIQLLRDPYTDKLIF. In DNA, the CDR3 is TGCTCGGTCTTTTCCATTCAACTACTGAGGGACCCGTACACCGATAAACTCATCTTT. This chain connects TRDV3 to TRDJ1; D not resolved. The germline gives CDR1 TVYSNPD, CDR2 GDNSRS (reference sequence). The CDR3 spans 19 residues.

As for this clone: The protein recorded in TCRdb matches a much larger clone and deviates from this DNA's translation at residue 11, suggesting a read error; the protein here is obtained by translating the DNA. CDR3 DNA: TGTGCCTGTGACTTGGTGGGGGATACCCGAGACACCGATAAACTCATCTTT. Protein product: CACDLVGDTRDTDKLIF. This sequence joins TRDV2 and TRDJ1; TRDD3 aligns across 10 bases. Germline V lookup: CDR1 GEAIGNYY, CDR2 EKD. The CDR3 loop spans 17 amino acids. V was clipped by 3 bases and J by 0 bases; unmatched bases: 9.

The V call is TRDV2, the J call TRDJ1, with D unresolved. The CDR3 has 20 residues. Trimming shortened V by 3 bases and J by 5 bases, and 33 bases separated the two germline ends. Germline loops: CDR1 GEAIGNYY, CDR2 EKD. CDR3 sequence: CACDAAEGREAHRGADKLIF. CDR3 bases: TGTGCCTGTGACGCCGCTGAAGGACGGGAGGCGCACCGAGGGGCGGATAAACTCATCTTT.

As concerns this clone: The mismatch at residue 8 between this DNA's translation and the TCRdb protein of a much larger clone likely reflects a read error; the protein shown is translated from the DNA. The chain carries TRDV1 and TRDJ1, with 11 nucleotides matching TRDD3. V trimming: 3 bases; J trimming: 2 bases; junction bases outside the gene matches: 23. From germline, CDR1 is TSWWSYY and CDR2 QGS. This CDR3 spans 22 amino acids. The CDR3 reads CALGDRLVMGFGGYVWTDKLIF. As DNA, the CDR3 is TGTGCTCTTGGGGATCGTCTAGTGATGGGTTTTGGGGGATACGTGTGGACCGATAAACTCATCTTT.

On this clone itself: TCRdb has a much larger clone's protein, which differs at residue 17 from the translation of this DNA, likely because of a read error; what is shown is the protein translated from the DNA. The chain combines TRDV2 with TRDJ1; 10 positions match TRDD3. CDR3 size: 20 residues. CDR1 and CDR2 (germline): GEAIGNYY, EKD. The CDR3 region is CACDTVYGGYRGEYTDNLIF. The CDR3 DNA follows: TGTGCCTGTGACACCGTATATGGGGGATACCGTGGGGAGTACACCGATAACCTCATCTTT.

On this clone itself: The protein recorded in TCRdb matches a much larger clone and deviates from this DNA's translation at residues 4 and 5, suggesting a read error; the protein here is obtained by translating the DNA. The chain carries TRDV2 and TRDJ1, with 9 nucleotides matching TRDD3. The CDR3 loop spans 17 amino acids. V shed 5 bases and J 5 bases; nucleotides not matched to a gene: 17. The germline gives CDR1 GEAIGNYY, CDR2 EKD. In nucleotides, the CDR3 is TGTGCCTGTGTCATTTGGGGCGGACTGGGGGACAAGGATAAACTCATCTTT. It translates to CACVIWGGLGDKDKLIF.

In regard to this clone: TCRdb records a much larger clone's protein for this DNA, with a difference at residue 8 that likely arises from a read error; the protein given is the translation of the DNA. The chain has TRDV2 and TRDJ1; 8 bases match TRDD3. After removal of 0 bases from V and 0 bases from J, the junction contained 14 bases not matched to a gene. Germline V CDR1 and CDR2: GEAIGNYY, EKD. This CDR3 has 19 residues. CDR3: CACDTVTEGYGGYTDKLIF. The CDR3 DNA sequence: TGTGCCTGTGACACCGTTACTGAGGGATACGGTGGGTACACCGATAAACTCATCTTT.

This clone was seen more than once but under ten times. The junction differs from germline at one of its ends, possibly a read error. The CDR3 loop is CACDTLVIRYTYKLIF. CDR3 DNA sequence: TGTGCCTGTGACACCCTGGTCATTCGGTACACCTATAAACTCATCTTT. The chain has TRDV2 and TRDJ1; the D is unclear. CDR1 is GEAIGNYY and CDR2 is EKD in the germline V gene. This CDR3 is 16 amino acids long.

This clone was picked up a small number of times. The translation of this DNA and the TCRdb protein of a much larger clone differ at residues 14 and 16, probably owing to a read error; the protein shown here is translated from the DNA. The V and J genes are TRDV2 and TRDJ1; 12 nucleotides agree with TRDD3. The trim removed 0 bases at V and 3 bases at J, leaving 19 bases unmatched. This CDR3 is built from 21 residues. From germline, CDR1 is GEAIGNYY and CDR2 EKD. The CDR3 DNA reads TGTGCCTGTGACACCGTCACTGGGGGATACAACGGGACTCCGTACGCCGATAAACTCATCTTT. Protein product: CACDTVTGGYNGTPYADKLIF.

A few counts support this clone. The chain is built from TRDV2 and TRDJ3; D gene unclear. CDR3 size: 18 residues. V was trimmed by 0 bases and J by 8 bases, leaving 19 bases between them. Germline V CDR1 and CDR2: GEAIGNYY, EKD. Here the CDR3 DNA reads TGTGCCTGTGACACCGGGCTGACGCACTCCTTGTACACCCGACAGATGTTTTTC. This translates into CACDTGLTHSLYTRQMFF.

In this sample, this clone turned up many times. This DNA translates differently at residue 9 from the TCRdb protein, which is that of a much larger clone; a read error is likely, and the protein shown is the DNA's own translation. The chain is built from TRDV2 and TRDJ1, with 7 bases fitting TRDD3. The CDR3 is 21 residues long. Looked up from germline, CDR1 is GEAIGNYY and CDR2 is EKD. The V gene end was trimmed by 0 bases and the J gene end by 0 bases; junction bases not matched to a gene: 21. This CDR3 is CACDTVTGEYNGTSYTDKLIF. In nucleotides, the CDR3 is TGTGCCTGTGACACCGTCACTGGGGAATACAACGGGACTTCGTACACCGATAAACTCATCTTT.